Listed below are T cell receptor beta chains from one sample, sequenced in a study of metastatic and nonmetastatic thyroid tumors. TCRdb called clones again from the PCR reads with MiXCR. In the table there are 20,000 to 25,000 clones, around 16% of which are singletons. Sequencing was done on a sample of blood. Source of these receptors: a male donor with papillary thyroid cancer or a benign thyroid nodule (not recorded which). Some clones in this sample may be carry-over from other donors' samples. CDR3s include the opening cysteine and the closing phenylalanine or tryptophan. The D gene is left open where the match is weak. Expanded clones are given a class, and other clones once, few, many or no size at all.

J: TRBJ1-3; D: -; size: -; V: TRBV7-8; DNA: TGTGCCAGCATCCCGGGGAGCTCTGGAAACACCATATATTTT; CDR3: CASIPGSSGNTIYF
J: TRBJ2-5; D: TRBD2; size: -; V: TRBV11-2; DNA: TGTGCCAGCAGCTTAGCGAGCGGGGGAAGGGAAGAGACCCAGTACTTC; CDR3: CASSLASGGREETQYF
J: TRBJ2-7; D: -; size: -; V: TRBV5-1; DNA: TGCGCCACCTCCAAGGGTGGGTGGTCCTACGAGCAGTACTTC; CDR3: CATSKGGWSYEQYF
J: TRBJ1-1; D: -; size: medium-sized; V: TRBV30; DNA: TGTGCCTGGAGGTCGGGCTACACTGAAGCTTTCTTT; CDR3: CAWRSGYTEAFF
J: TRBJ1-5; D: -; size: few; V: TRBV27; DNA: TGTGCCAGCCGGGGCCCCTCGAGCAATCAGCCCCAGCATTTT; CDR3: CASRGPSSNQPQHF
J: TRBJ1-2; D: -; size: -; V: TRBV19; DNA: TGTGCCAGTAGTATAGGCCGGGCTTACTATGGCTACACCTTC; CDR3: CASSIGRAYYGYTF
J: TRBJ2-1; D: TRBD2; size: few; V: TRBV19; DNA: TGTGCCAGTAGGGATGGCGGGAGTGGGTACAATGAGCAGTTCTTC; CDR3: CASRDGGSGYNEQFF
J: TRBJ1-2; D: -; size: many; V: TRBV11-3; DNA: TGTGCCAGCAGCTTAGGCCTGTCCGTCCGGAACTATGGCTACACCTTC; CDR3: CASSLGLSVRNYGYTF
J: TRBJ1-6; D: -; size: few; V: TRBV6-4; DNA: TGTGCCAGCAGCGGGTGGTCGGAGGTGTCACCCCTCCACTTT; CDR3: CASSGWSEVSPLHF
J: TRBJ2-6; D: TRBD1; size: medium-sized; V: TRBV19; DNA: TGTGCCAGTACCCCGGGACAGGCCTCTGGGGCCAACGTCCTGACTTTC; CDR3: CASTPGQASGANVLTF
J: TRBJ1-2; D: -; size: many; V: TRBV15; DNA: TGTGCCACCAGCAGAGATAAGTCCCCCTACTATGGCTACACCTTC; CDR3: CATSRDKSPYYGYTF
J: TRBJ1-2; D: -; size: many; V: TRBV5-4; DNA: TGTGCCAGCAGCTTGGACAGGATCGCTAACTATGGCTACACCTTC; CDR3: CASSLDRIANYGYTF
J: TRBJ1-2; D: -; size: many; V: TRBV14; DNA: TGTGCCAGCAGCCAAGTCAGTCCTAACTATGGCTACACCTTC; CDR3: CASSQVSPNYGYTF